One sample yielded the 27 T cell receptor beta chains listed below, sequenced in a study of cytomegalovirus exposure and HLA in healthy donors. Clones were read by immunoSEQ multiplex PCR, and TCRdb kept only the in-frame ones, dropping some. The sample carries tens of thousands of clones, roughly nine tenths recorded once. What was sequenced was PBMCs. These TCRs come from a woman aged 30 to 39 in good health and CMV-seronegative.

The chain carries TRBV6-6 and TRBJ2-1; the match to TRBD1 covers 8 bases. Germline trimming cut 6 bases from V and 6 bases from J; bases unmatched to any gene: 13. The CDR3 spans 16 residues. Germline CDR1 and CDR2: MNHNY and SVGAGI (reference sequence). The CDR3 DNA is TGTGCCAGCAGCCCACCGCGACAGGGGCCTTCCAATGAGCAGTTCTTC. This codes for CASSPPRQGPSNEQFF.

This clone was seen a single time. The chain employs TRBV11-3 and TRBJ2-3; tentatively, D is TRBD1 (5 bases). Germline loops: CDR1 SGHNT, CDR2 YENEEA. CDR3 length equals 14 residues. Between the trimmed V and J ends, which lost 6 bases and 4 bases, there was a span of 14 bases. CDR3 nucleotide sequence: TGTGCCAGCAGGCGGACATCCGTCTCAGATACGCAGTATTTT. It is translated as CASRRTSVSDTQYF.

The genes are TRBV20-1 and TRBJ1-2; 9 bases fit TRBD1. Germline CDR1 DFQATT, CDR2 SNEGSKA (reference sequence). The CDR3 contains 10 residues. DNA of the CDR3: TGCAGGGGACAGGGAGGTGGCTACACCTTC. The encoded protein is CRGQGGGYTF.

CDR3 sequence (DNA): TGTGCCAGCAGTGAACAGAATTTGAACACTGAAGCTTTCTTT. Its protein product is CASSEQNLNTEAFF. This chain joins TRBV25-1 and TRBJ1-1; D not certain. CDR1 and CDR2 (germline): MGHDK, SYGVNS. V was clipped by 2 bases and J by 0 bases, with 7 bases between them. The CDR3 consists of 14 residues.

The chain joins TRBV7-9 to TRBJ2-6, with 10 bases that match TRBD1. CDR1 is SEHNR, CDR2 FQNEAQ, per germline (reference sequence). The CDR3 runs 18 residues. The junction had 8 bases not matched to a gene; V was cut back by 5 bases and J by 1 base. CDR3 nucleotide sequence: TGTGCCAGCAGCACCCGACAGGGGGCGAGTTCTGGGGCCAACGTCCTGACTTTC. It codes for CASSTRQGASSGANVLTF.

This clone was detected only once. The rearrangement joins TRBV5-4 to TRBJ1-1; D gene unclear. The CDR3 has 13 amino acids. V was pared by 2 bases and J by 5 bases, with 10 bases between. Germline V gene sequence: CDR1 SGHNT, CDR2 YYREEE (reference sequence). CDR3 residues: CASSLQEDTEAFF. In DNA form, the CDR3 reads TGTGCCAGCAGCTTACAAGAGGATACTGAAGCTTTCTTT.

The V gene is TRBV19, the J gene TRBJ2-3; 8 bases map to TRBD1. The CDR3 covers 14 residues. Trimming removed 9 bases from V and 1 base from J; junction bases left unmatched: 6. CDR1 LNHDA and CDR2 SQIVND come from the germline V gene (reference sequence). Here the CDR3 reads CASTTGQGTDTQYF. The DNA of the CDR3 is TGTGCCAGCACGACGGGACAGGGCACAGATACGCAGTATTTT.

The chain recombines TRBV6-4 with TRBJ2-3, with 7 positions matching TRBD2. The CDR3 contains 16 residues. The germline gives CDR1 MRHNA, CDR2 SNTAGT. J was trimmed by 3 bases and V by 4 bases; bases with no gene match: 10. CDR3 nucleotide sequence: TGTGCCAGCAGTGCGGAAAGCGGGAAAGCAACAGATACGCAGTATTTT. Residues: CASSAESGKATDTQYF.

V gene TRBV19 combines with J gene TRBJ1-1; D is possibly TRBD1 (5 bases). The CDR3 totals 13 residues. Trimming removed 3 bases at V and 8 bases at J, with 13 bases between. Germline CDR1 LNHDA, CDR2 SQIVND (reference sequence). The CDR3 DNA sequence: TGTGCCAGTAGTATTGTCGCCCCAGGGGAAGCTTTCTTT. It encodes CASSIVAPGEAFF.

The V call is TRBV19, the J call TRBJ2-1; TRBD2 matches at 13 bases. CDR1 is LNHDA and CDR2 is SQIVND in the germline V gene (reference sequence). V lost 4 bases to trimming and J lost 5 bases; unmatched junction nucleotides: 2. The CDR3 has 15 amino acids. Here the CDR3 DNA reads TGTGCCAGTAGTACGGGACTAGCGGGGCACAATGAGCAGTTCTTC. Its protein product is CASSTGLAGHNEQFF.

The chain carries TRBV29-1 and TRBJ1-5; tentatively, D is TRBD1 (6 bases). Trimming took 6 bases from V and 0 from J, leaving 12 bases between them. CDR1 and CDR2 (germline): SQVTM, ANQGSEA. The CDR3 contains 14 residues. The CDR3 reads CSVTQGYSNQPQHF. The CDR3 DNA follows: TGCAGCGTAACCCAGGGGTATAGCAATCAGCCCCAGCATTTT. The whole variable domain, filled in from reference TRBV29-1 and TRBJ1-5, reads SAVISQKPSRDICQRGTSLTIQCQVDSQVTMMFWYRQQPGQSLTLIATANQGSEATYESGFVIDKFPISRPNLTFSTLTVSNMSPEDSSIYLCSVTQGYSNQPQHFGDGTRLSIL.

J is TRBJ1-1 and V is TRBV7-9, with a possible D match to TRBD1 (6 bases). This CDR3 contains 16 residues. Germline CDR1 reads SEHNR; CDR2 reads FQNEAQ (reference sequence). V was pared by 5 bases and J by 10 bases, with 26 bases between. Here the CDR3 reads CASSARTRSIDRRAFF. CDR3 DNA: TGTGCCAGCAGCGCCAGGACGCGTAGCATAGACAGGCGAGCTTTCTTT.

The chain combines TRBV10-1 with TRBJ2-1, with a possible D match to TRBD2 (6 bases). The CDR3 sequence is 14 residues long. CDR1 is WNHNN, CDR2 SYGVQD, per germline (reference sequence). Trimming took off 4 bases at V and 9 bases at J, with 16 bases between the two ends. This chain's CDR3 is CASSVSSAGSEQFF. CDR3 bases: TGCGCCAGCAGTGTGTCTAGCGCCGGGAGTGAGCAGTTCTTC.

Here the CDR3 reads CASSFIAGAFTDTQYF. CDR3 DNA sequence: TGTGCCAGCAGCTTTATAGCGGGAGCCTTCACAGATACGCAGTATTTT. The genes are TRBV7-6 and TRBJ2-3, with 9 bases fitting TRBD2. V lost 3 bases, J lost 2 bases, and 6 bases stayed unmatched. The germline CDR1 and CDR2 sequences are SGHVS and FNYEAQ. The CDR3 is 16 amino acids.

This chain joins TRBV19 and TRBJ1-2; D unclear. There are 12 residues in the CDR3. Germline V gene data show CDR1 as LNHDA and CDR2 as SQIVND (reference sequence). V shed 7 bases and J shed 7 bases, with 13 bases lying between them. The CDR3 DNA follows: TGTGCCAGTAAGGCAGGATCGGTTGGCTACACCTTC. Protein: CASKAGSVGYTF. The full variable domain, rest sourced from reference TRBV19 and TRBJ1-2, is DGGITQSPKYLFRKEGQNVTLSCEQNLNHDAMYWYRQDPGQGLRLIYYSQIVNDFQKGDIAEGYSVSREKKESFPLTVTSAQKNPTAFYLCASKAGSVGYTFGSGTRLTVV.

The chain links TRBV4-1 to TRBJ1-3, with unresolved D. Trimming removed 0 bases from V and 0 bases from J, with 9 bases in between. CDR1 is MGHRA, CDR2 YSYEKL, per germline. This CDR3 is 16 amino acids long. The CDR3 region has the DNA TGCGCCAGCAGCCAAGAACATTCGAACTCTGGAAACACCATATATTTT. Its protein product is CASSQEHSNSGNTIYF.

V is TRBV4-2 and J is TRBJ2-3; 10 nucleotides agree with TRBD2. The CDR3 is 17 amino acids. The germline CDR1 and CDR2 sequences are LGHNA and YNFKEQ. V shed 0 bases and J 3 bases; nucleotides not matched to a gene: 6. The CDR3 DNA reads as TGTGCCAGCAGCCAAGATGGAGCGGGAGGGCCTACAGATACGCAGTATTTT. Residues: CASSQDGAGGPTDTQYF.

This chain links TRBV11-2 with TRBJ2-1, with 11 bases fitting TRBD2. The germline CDR1 and CDR2 sequences are SGHAT and FQNNGV. V was clipped by 5 bases and J by 3 bases; unmatched bases: 6. CDR3 size: 16 residues. The CDR3 DNA is TGTGCCAGCAGCCGTGAGACTAGCGGGAACTACAATGAGCAGTTCTTC. The encoded protein is CASSRETSGNYNEQFF.

The chain has TRBV15 and TRBJ2-5; 13 bases match TRBD2. In germline, CDR1 is LNHNV, CDR2 YYDKDF (reference sequence). Trimming cost V 3 bases and J 3 bases; bases outside gene matches: 7. CDR3 size: 17 residues. The CDR3 is CATSSPGLAGEEETQYF. DNA of the CDR3: TGTGCCACCAGCAGCCCCGGACTAGCGGGAGAGGAAGAGACCCAGTACTTC.

This chain uses TRBV28 with TRBJ2-7; 8 bases match TRBD2. V shed 3 bases, J shed 3 bases, and the junction held 7 bases outside the gene matches. This CDR3 has 15 residues. Per germline, CDR1 MDHEN and CDR2 SYDVKM. Here the CDR3 reads CASSLSGSGSYEQYF. In nucleotides, the CDR3 is TGTGCCAGCAGTTTGTCGGGGAGCGGGAGCTACGAGCAGTACTTC.

The chain recombines TRBV27 with TRBJ2-1; 10 nucleotides align to TRBD2. Germline CDR1 MNHEY, CDR2 SMNVEV (reference sequence). This CDR3 contains 16 residues. Written as DNA, the CDR3 is TGTGCGGCGGGTCGGGGCTCTAGCGGGAGCCACAATGAGCAGTTCTTC. This codes for CAAGRGSSGSHNEQFF.

The rearrangement joins TRBV7-9 to TRBJ2-7; D is ambiguous. Looked up from germline, CDR1 is SEHNR and CDR2 is FQNEAQ (reference sequence). The CDR3 spans 12 residues. Trimming cost V 4 bases and J 3 bases, with 7 bases left between them. DNA of the CDR3: TGTGCCAGCAGCTCCTACGACTACGAGCAGTACTTC. This sequence encodes CASSSYDYEQYF.

This clone was recorded only once. For the CDR3, the DNA is TGTGCCACCAGCAGAGATCTCCAGACGGGGGGGACCCAGTACTTC. Translating gives CATSRDLQTGGTQYF. The rearrangement links TRBV15 to TRBJ2-5, with 7 positions matching TRBD2. Germline V gene sequence: CDR1 LNHNV, CDR2 YYDKDF (reference sequence). The CDR3 runs to 15 residues. Trimming removed 0 bases from V and 7 bases from J; junction bases left unmatched: 8.

The V call is TRBV6-5, the J call TRBJ2-3; TRBD1 matches at 7 bases. The ends lost 6 bases at V and 4 bases at J; junction bases unmatched: 10. CDR3 length: 15 amino acids. Germline V CDR1 and CDR2: MNHEY, SVGAGI. CDR3 sequence: CASSLTGSYADTQYF. In DNA, the CDR3 is TGTGCCAGCAGCCTGACAGGGTCGTACGCAGATACGCAGTATTTT.

CDR3 sequence (DNA): TGTGCCAGCAGTGATTCGGGGGACCGAACCGGGGAGCTGTTTTTT. It translates to CASSDSGDRTGELFF. The J gene is TRBJ2-2, the V gene TRBV6-4, with a tentative D call TRBD2 (6 bases). Deletions cut 3 bases from V and 5 bases from J, with 13 bases between. CDR1 is MRHNA, CDR2 SNTAGT, per germline. The CDR3 has 15 residues.

The V gene is TRBV28, the J gene TRBJ1-1, with a possible D match to TRBD1 (6 bases). Per the germline V gene, CDR1 is MDHEN and CDR2 is SYDVKM. V was cut by 6 bases and J by 2 bases, with 22 bases left in between. CDR3 size: 17 residues. Written as DNA, the CDR3 is TGTGCCAGCAGCCGACAGACAGGAGGCCTTATCAACACTGAAGCTTTCTTT. Its protein is CASSRQTGGLINTEAFF.

The J gene is TRBJ2-7, the V gene TRBV6-5; 7 bases map to TRBD2. There are 14 residues in the CDR3. Germline V gene data show CDR1 as MNHEY and CDR2 as SVGAGI. The V segment lost 6 bases and the J segment 0 bases; nucleotides outside the gene matches: 5. The CDR3: CASSPGGSSYEQYF. The CDR3 DNA sequence: TGTGCCAGCAGCCCCGGCGGGAGCTCCTACGAGCAGTACTTC.